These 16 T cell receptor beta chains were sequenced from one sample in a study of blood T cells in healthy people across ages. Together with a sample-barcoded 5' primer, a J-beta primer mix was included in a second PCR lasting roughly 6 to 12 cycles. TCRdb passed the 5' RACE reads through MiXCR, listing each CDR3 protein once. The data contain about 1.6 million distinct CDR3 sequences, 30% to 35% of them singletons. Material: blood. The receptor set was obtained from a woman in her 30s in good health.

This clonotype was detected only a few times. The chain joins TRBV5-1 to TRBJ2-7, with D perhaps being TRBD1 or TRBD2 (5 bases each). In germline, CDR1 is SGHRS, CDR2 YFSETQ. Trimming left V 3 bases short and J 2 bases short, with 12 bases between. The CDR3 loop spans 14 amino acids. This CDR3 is CASSSMPGPYEQYF. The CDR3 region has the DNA TGCGCCAGCAGCTCAATGCCGGGGCCCTACGAGCAGTACTTC.

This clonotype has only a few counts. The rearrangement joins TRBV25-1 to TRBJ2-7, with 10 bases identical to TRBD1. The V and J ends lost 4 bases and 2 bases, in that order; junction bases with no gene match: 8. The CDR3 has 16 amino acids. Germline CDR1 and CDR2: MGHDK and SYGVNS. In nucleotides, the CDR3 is TGTGCCAGCAGTGGCCGGGACAGGGGTGACACCTACGAGCAGTACTTC. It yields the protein CASSGRDRGDTYEQYF.

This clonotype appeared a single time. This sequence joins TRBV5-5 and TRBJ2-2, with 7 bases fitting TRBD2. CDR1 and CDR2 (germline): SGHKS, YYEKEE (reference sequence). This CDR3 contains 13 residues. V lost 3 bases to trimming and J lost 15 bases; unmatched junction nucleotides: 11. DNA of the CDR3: TGTGCCAGCAGCTCAACGACGGGGGGAAGGTTGTTTTTT. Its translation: CASSSTTGGRLFF.

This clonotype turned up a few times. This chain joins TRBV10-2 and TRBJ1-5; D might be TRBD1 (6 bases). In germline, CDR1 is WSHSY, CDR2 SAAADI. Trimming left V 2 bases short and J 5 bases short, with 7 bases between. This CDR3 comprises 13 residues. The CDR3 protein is CASSEEGDQPQHF. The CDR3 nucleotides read TGCGCCAGCAGTGAGGAGGGGGATCAGCCCCAGCATTTT.

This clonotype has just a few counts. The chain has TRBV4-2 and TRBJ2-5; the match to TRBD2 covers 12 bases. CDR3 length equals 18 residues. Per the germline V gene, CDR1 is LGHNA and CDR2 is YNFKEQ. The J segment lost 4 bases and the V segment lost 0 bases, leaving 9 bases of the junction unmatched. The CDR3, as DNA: TGTGCCAGCAGCCAAGATCGACTAGCGGGGGTGGGGGGAGAGACCCAGTACTTC. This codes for CASSQDRLAGVGGETQYF.

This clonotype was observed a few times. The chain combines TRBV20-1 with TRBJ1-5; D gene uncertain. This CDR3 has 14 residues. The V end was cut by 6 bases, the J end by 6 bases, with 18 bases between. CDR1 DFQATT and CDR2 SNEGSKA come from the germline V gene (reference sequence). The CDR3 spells CSAPPGLGSQPQHF. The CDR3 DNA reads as TGCAGTGCCCCCCCCGGGTTAGGAAGTCAGCCCCAGCATTTT.

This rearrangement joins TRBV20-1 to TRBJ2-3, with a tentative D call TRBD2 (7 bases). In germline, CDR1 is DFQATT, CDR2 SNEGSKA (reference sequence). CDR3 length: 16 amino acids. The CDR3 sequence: CSITDGLGGRGDTQYF. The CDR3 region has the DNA TGCAGCATTACCGACGGTTTGGGGGGGCGGGGAGATACGCAGTATTTT.

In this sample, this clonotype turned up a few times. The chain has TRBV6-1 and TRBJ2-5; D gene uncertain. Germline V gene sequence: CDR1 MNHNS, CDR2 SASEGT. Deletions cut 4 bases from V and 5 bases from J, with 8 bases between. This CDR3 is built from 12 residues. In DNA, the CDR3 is TGTGCCAGCAGTGCCTCCTCGGAGACCCAGTACTTC. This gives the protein CASSASSETQYF.

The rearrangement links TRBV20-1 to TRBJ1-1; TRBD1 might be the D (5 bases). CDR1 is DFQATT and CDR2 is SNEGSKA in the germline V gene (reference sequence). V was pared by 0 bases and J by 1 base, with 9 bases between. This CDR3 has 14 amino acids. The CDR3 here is CSARDTRGNTEAFF. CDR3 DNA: TGCAGTGCTAGAGACACTAGGGGGAACACTGAAGCTTTCTTT.

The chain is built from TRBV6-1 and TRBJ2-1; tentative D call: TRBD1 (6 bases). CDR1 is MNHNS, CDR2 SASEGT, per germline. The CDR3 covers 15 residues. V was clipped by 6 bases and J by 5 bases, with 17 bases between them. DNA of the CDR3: TGTGCCAGCAGACTAGAAGGGGGAAGGAACAATGAGCAGTTCTTC. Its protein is CASRLEGGRNNEQFF.

The CDR3 loop reads CASIRREWEAQYF. In DNA, the CDR3 is TGCGCCAGCATTAGGAGGGAGTGGGAGGCCCAGTACTTC. The chain uses TRBV5-1 and TRBJ2-5, with TRBD2 as a possible D gene (6 bases). Per the germline V gene, CDR1 is SGHRS and CDR2 is YFSETQ. The CDR3 totals 13 residues. V was trimmed by 6 bases and J by 9 bases, leaving 18 bases between them.

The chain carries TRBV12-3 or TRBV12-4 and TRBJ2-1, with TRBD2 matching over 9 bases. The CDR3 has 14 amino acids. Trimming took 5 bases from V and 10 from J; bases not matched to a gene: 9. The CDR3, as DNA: TGTGCCAGCAGTGTGTTAGTAGCGGGGGACGAGCAGTTCTTC. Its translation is CASSVLVAGDEQFF.

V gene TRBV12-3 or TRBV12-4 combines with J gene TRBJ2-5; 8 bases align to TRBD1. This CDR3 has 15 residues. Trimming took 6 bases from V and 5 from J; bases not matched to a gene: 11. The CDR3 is CASSQGQGRLETQYF. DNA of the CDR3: TGTGCCAGCAGCCAAGGACAGGGACGGTTGGAGACCCAGTACTTC.

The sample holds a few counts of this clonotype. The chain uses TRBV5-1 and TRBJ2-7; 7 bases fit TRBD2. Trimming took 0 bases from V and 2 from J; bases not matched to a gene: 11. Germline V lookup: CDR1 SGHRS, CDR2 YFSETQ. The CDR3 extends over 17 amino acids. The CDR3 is CASSLASGGAVTYEQYF. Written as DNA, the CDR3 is TGCGCCAGCAGCTTGGCCTCGGGGGGAGCGGTTACCTACGAGCAGTACTTC.

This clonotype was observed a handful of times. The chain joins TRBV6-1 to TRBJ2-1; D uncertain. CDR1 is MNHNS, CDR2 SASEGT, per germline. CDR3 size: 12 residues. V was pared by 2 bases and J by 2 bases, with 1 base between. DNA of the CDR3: TGTGCCAGCAGTGAACCCTACAATGAGCAGTTCTTC. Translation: CASSEPYNEQFF.

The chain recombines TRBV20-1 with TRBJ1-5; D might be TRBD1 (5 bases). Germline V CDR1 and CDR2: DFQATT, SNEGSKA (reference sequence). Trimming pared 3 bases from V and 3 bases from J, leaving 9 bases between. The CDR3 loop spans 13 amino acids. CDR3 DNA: TGCAGTGCTAGGACCGGACACAATCAGCCCCAGCATTTT. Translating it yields CSARTGHNQPQHF.